This TCR beta chain was observed in a study of cytomegalovirus exposure and HLA in healthy donors. Profiling relied on immunoSEQ multiplex PCR, and the TCRdb table lists in-frame clones only, not all of them. The sample has some 320,000 clones; 87% are singletons. Germline loops: CDR1 SNHLY, CDR2 FYNNEI. This CDR3 region has 14 residues. V was cut by 4 bases and J by 4 bases, with 13 bases left in between. The V and J genes are TRBV2 and TRBJ1-2; perhaps TRBD1 as D (6 bases). The clonotype was recovered from a woman in her thirties in good health and CMV-seropositive. Material for sequencing was PBMCs. The CDR3 DNA reads TGTGCCAGCAGTGGTCAGGCCAGGGGCTATGGCTACACCTTC. Residues: CASSGQARGYGYTF.